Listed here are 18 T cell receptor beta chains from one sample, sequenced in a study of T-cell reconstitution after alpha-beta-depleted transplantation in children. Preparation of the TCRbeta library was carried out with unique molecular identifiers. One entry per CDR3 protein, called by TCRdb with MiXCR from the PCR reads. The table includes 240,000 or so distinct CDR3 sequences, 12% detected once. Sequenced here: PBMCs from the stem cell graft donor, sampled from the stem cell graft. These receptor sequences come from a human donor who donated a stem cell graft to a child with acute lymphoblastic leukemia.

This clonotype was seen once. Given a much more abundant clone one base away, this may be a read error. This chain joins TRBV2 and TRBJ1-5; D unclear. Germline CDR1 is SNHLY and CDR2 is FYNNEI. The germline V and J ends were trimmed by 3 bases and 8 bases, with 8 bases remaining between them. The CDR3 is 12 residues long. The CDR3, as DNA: TGTGCCAGCAGTGACAGGATCAAGCCCCAGCATTTT. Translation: CASSDRIKPQHF.

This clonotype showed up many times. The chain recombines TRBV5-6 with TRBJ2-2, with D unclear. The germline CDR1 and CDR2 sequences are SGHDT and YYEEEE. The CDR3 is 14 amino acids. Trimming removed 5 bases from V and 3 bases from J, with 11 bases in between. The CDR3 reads CASSMAAHTGELFF. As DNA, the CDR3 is TGTGCCAGCAGTATGGCAGCTCACACCGGGGAGCTGTTTTTT.

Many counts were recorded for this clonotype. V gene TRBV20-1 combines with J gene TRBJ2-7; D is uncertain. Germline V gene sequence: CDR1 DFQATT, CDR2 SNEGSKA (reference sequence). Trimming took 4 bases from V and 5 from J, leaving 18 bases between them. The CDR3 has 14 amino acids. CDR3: CSATSNRNYDEQYF. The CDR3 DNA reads TGCAGTGCTACGAGCAACAGAAATTACGACGAGCAGTACTTC.

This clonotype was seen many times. The CDR3 spells CASSPYNEKLFF. The CDR3, as DNA: TGTGCCAGCAGCCCTTACAATGAAAAACTGTTTTTT. V and J are TRBV6-6 and TRBJ1-4; the D is unclear. The length of the CDR3 is 12 residues. V lost 6 bases, J lost 5 bases, and 7 bases lay in between. Germline assignment: CDR1 MNHNY and CDR2 SVGAGI (reference sequence).

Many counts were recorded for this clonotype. As DNA, the CDR3 is TGCGCCAGCAGCTTGGCTTCGGGACAGCGGATTCGGGCTTTCTTT. As protein: CASSLASGQRIRAFF. The rearrangement uses TRBV5-1 and TRBJ1-1; 7 bases line up with TRBD1. The CDR3 covers 15 residues. CDR1 and CDR2 from the germline V gene are SGHRS and YFSETQ. The V and J ends lost 0 bases and 11 bases, in that order; junction bases with no gene match: 13.

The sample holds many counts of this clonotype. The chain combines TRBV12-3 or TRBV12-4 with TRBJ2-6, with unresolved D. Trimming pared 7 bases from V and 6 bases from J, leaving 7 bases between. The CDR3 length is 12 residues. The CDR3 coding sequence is TGTGCCAGCAAGGTCGAGGCCAACGTCCTGACTTTC. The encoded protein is CASKVEANVLTF.

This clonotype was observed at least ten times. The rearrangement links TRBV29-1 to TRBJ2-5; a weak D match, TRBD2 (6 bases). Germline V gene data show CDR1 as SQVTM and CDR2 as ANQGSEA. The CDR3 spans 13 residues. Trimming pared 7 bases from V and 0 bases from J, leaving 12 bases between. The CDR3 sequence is CSGRDGYQETQYF. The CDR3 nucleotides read TGCAGCGGGCGGGACGGATACCAAGAGACCCAGTACTTC.

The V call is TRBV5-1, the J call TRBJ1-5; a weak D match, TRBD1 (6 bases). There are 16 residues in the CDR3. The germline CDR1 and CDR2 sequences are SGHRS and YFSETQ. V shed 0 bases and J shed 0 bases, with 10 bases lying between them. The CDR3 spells CASSLAGANSNQPQHF. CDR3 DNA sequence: TGCGCCAGCAGCTTGGCAGGGGCCAATAGCAATCAGCCCCAGCATTTT.

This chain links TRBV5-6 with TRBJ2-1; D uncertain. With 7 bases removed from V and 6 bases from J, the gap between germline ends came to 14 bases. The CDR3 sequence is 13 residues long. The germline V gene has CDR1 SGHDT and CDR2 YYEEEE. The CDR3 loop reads CASLTSPFNEQFF. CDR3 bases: TGTGCCAGCTTGACCAGCCCGTTCAATGAGCAGTTCTTC.

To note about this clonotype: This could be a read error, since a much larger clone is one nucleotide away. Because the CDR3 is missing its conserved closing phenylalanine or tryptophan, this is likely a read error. The CDR3 is CASSPSRGSYNSPLHL. CDR3 coding DNA: TGTGCCAGCAGCCCCAGCCGGGGCTCCTATAATTCACCCCTCCACTTG. The chain joins TRBV14 to TRBJ1-6, with no clear D. The CDR3 consists of 16 residues. The V end lost 4 bases, the J end lost 0 bases, and 10 bases lay between the germline ends. CDR1 is SGHDN and CDR2 is FVKESK in the germline V gene.

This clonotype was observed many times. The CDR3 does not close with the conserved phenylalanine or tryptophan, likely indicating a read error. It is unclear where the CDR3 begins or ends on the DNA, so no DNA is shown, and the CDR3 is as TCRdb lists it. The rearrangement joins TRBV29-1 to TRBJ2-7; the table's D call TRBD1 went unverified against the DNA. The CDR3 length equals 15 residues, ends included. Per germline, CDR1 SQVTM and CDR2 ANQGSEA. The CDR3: CSVVLGQAPKSMSAA.

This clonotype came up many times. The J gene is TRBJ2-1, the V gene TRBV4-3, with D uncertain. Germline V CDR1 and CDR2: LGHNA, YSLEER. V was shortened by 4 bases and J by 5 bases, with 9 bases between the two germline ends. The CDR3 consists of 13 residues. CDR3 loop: CASSREQNNEQFF. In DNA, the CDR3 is TGCGCCAGCAGCCGCGAACAGAACAATGAGCAGTTCTTC.

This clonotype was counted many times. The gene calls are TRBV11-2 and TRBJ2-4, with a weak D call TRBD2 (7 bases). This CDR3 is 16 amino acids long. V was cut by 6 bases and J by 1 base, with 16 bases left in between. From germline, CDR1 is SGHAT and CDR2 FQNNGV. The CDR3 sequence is CASSSRGGTAKNIQYF. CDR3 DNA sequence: TGTGCCAGCAGTTCCCGCGGGGGCACCGCCAAAAACATTCAGTACTTC.

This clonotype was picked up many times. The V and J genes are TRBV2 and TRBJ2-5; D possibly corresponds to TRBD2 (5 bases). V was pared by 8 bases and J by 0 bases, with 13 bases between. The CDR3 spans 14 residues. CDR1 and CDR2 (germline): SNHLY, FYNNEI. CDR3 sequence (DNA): TGTGCCAGCCAGGATCCGGGGTACCAAGAGACCCAGTACTTC. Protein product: CASQDPGYQETQYF.

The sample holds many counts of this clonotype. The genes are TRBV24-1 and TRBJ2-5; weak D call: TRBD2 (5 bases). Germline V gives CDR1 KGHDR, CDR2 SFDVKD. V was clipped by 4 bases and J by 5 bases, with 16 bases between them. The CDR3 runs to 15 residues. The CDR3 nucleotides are TGTGCCACCAGTGAGGAAGCACCACGGGATGAGACCCAGTACTTC. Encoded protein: CATSEEAPRDETQYF.

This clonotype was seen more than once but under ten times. CDR3 nucleotides: TGTGCCAGCAGCCGCTCTTACGGGGGCGTTTCACCCCTCCACTTT. Translated, it gives CASSRSYGGVSPLHF. The chain joins TRBV16 to TRBJ1-6; weak D call: TRBD1 (6 bases). The CDR3 extends over 15 amino acids. Trimming shortened V by 4 bases and J by 9 bases, and 16 bases separated the two germline ends. Germline loops: CDR1 KGHSY, CDR2 FQNENV.

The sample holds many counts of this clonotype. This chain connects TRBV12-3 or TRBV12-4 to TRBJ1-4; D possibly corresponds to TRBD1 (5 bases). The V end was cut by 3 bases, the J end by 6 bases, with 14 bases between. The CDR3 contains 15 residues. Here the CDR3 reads CASSFGPQGYEKLFF. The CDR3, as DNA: TGTGCCAGCAGTTTCGGACCTCAGGGATATGAAAAACTGTTTTTT.

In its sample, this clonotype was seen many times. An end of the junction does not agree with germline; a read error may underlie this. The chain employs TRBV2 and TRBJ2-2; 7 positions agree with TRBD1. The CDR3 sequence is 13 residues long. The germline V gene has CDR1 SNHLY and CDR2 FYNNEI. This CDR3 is CASRTGNPGELFF. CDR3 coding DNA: TGTGCCAGCAGGACAGGGAACCCCGGGGAGCTGTTTTTT.